Each of the 30 T cell receptor beta chains below was sequenced from the same sample in a study of siplizumab effects on memory and regulatory T cells (dated by TCRdb to about 2019). Library prep was done by the immunoSEQ multiplex PCR assay. The source is immuneACCESS, and TCRdb retained only in-frame sequences with V and J called. Part of the clones is not carried over; for the studies checked, unresolved V genes explain less than half of this, and the remainder is unexplained. The table for this sample lists some 100,000 clones; 94% of them were counted only once. Together, the top ten hold roughly 1.4% of the sample. Sequencing input: non-Treg CD4+ T cells sorted from blood. Per the publication, the cell subset or site label means: FACS-sorted unstimulated CD4+ non-regulatory T cells. All receptors come from a human donor in good health.

The chain uses TRBV2 and TRBJ2-5, with D possibly matching TRBD2 (6 bases). This CDR3 spans 15 amino acids. V lost 6 bases, J lost 2 bases, and 16 bases lay in between. Per the germline V gene, CDR1 is SNHLY and CDR2 is FYNNEI. The CDR3 here is CASRYGLPPQETQYF. In DNA form, the CDR3 reads TGTGCCAGCAGATATGGACTACCACCTCAAGAGACCCAGTACTTC.

The chain is built from TRBV9 and TRBJ2-1, with a weak D call TRBD2 (6 bases). Trimming shortened V by 2 bases and J by 0 bases, and 15 bases separated the two germline ends. The CDR3 runs 17 residues. Germline CDR1 is SGDLS and CDR2 is YYNGEE. DNA of the CDR3: TGTGCCAGCAGCGTCGACCCTGGAGGGAGCTCCTACAATGAGCAGTTCTTC. Translating gives CASSVDPGGSSYNEQFF.

The genes are TRBV6-5 and TRBJ1-5; the D is unclear. The CDR3 extends over 15 amino acids. Looked up from germline, CDR1 is MNHEY and CDR2 is SVGAGI. The V end lost 4 bases, the J end lost 3 bases, and 13 bases lay between the germline ends. The CDR3 bases are TGTGCCAGCAGTTCCCTGTCGAATATCAATCAGCCCCAGCATTTT. It encodes CASSSLSNINQPQHF.

This chain links TRBV9 with TRBJ1-4; 7 nucleotides line up with TRBD1. V was clipped by 4 bases and J by 8 bases; unmatched bases: 11. CDR1 SGDLS and CDR2 YYNGEE come from the germline V gene. The CDR3 length is 15 residues. The CDR3 DNA reads TGTGCCAGCAGCCCCCGACAGGGTGATGGGGAAAAACTGTTTTTT. This sequence encodes CASSPRQGDGEKLFF.

This rearrangement joins TRBV4-2 to TRBJ2-3; D tentatively fits TRBD1 or TRBD2 (7 bases each). Germline lookup yields CDR1 LGHNA and CDR2 YNFKEQ. With 2 bases removed from V and 1 base from J, the gap between germline ends came to 16 bases. This CDR3 region has 17 residues. CDR3 amino acids: CASSQRGGGGGTDTQYF. CDR3 in DNA: TGTGCCAGCAGCCAAAGGGGGGGAGGGGGCGGCACAGATACGCAGTATTTT.

The gene calls are TRBV5-1 and TRBJ2-5; D is unclear. The DNA end is more similar to TRBJ2-7, so the J call may be wrong. Per the germline V gene, CDR1 is SGHRS and CDR2 is YFSETQ. This CDR3 spans 15 amino acids. This chain's CDR3 is CASSAVPTSTYEQYF. The CDR3 region has the DNA TGCGCCAGCAGCGCCGTGCCTACTTCCACCTACGAGCAGTACTTC.

Here the CDR3 DNA reads TGTGCCAGCAGCCGGGACAGAAACACCGGGGAGCTGTTTTTT. Protein product: CASSRDRNTGELFF. The V gene is TRBV7-3, the J gene TRBJ2-2, with 7 nucleotides matching TRBD1. The length of the CDR3 is 14 residues. Trimming cost V 5 bases and J 2 bases; bases outside gene matches: 2. Germline CDR1 and CDR2: SGHTA and FQGTGA.

This chain uses TRBV19 with TRBJ2-1, with 13 bases aligning to TRBD2. This CDR3 has 15 residues. CDR1 and CDR2 (germline): LNHDA, SQIVND (reference sequence). Trimming at V came to 3 bases and at J to 8 bases, leaving 4 bases not matched to a gene. For the CDR3, the DNA is TGTGCCAGTAGTATGACTAGCGGGAGGTTGGATGAGCAGTTCTTC. Protein product: CASSMTSGRLDEQFF.

The chain links TRBV18 to TRBJ1-5, with a tentative D call TRBD1 (6 bases). The CDR3 is made up of 15 amino acids. The ends were cut back, 4 bases at V and 3 bases at J, with 13 bases in the middle. CDR1 KGHSH and CDR2 LQKENI come from the germline V gene. The CDR3 sequence is CASSLGTTNNQPQHF. CDR3 nucleotides: TGTGCCAGCTCACTTGGGACAACGAACAATCAGCCCCAGCATTTT. Full variable domain (missing parts from reference TRBV18 and TRBJ1-5): NAGVMQNPRHLVRRRGQEARLRCSPMKGHSHVYWYRQLPEEGLKFMVYLQKENIIDESGMPKERFSAEFPKEGPSILRIQQVVRGDSAAYFCASSLGTTNNQPQHFGDGTRLSIL.

V usage is TRBV29-1 and J usage is TRBJ2-3, with D tentatively TRBD2 (5 bases). Germline CDR1 reads SQVTM; CDR2 reads ANQGSEA. The CDR3 runs to 12 residues. The V end was cut by 4 bases, the J end by 3 bases, with 8 bases between. CDR3 in amino acids: CSVARRTDTQYF. The CDR3 DNA reads as TGCAGCGTTGCTAGGAGGACAGATACGCAGTATTTT.

The rearrangement joins TRBV6-1 to TRBJ2-7; D possibly uses TRBD1 or TRBD2 (5 bases each). Germline V gene lookup returns CDR1 MNHNS and CDR2 SASEGT. V was cut by 4 bases and J by 4 bases, with 14 bases left in between. The CDR3 sequence is 14 residues long. CDR3 nucleotide sequence: TGTGCCAGCAGTGCAAATAGGGGACCTTACGAGCAGTACTTC. Translating it yields CASSANRGPYEQYF.

V is TRBV14 and J is TRBJ2-5; no clear D. The germline V gene has CDR1 SGHDN and CDR2 FVKESK. The V end was cut by 4 bases, the J end by 2 bases, with 14 bases between. The CDR3 sequence is 15 residues long. Written as DNA, the CDR3 is TGTGCCAGCAGCCCCATTGGGAACCGGCAAGAGACCCAGTACTTC. This translates into CASSPIGNRQETQYF.

J is TRBJ2-3 and V is TRBV4-1, with D possibly matching TRBD2 (7 bases). Trimming pared 2 bases from V and 8 bases from J, leaving 11 bases between. The CDR3 extends over 13 amino acids. Germline V gives CDR1 MGHRA, CDR2 YSYEKL. The CDR3 sequence: CASSQIRGGTQYF. In DNA form, the CDR3 reads TGCGCCAGCAGCCAAATTAGGGGGGGTACGCAGTATTTT.

The CDR3 sequence is CASSAAGAGYNEQFF. The CDR3 nucleotides read TGTGCCAGCAGCGCCGCGGGAGCAGGGTACAATGAGCAGTTCTTC. This sequence joins TRBV9 and TRBJ2-1; 7 nucleotides align to TRBD2. J was trimmed by 4 bases and V by 3 bases; bases with no gene match: 7. Looked up from germline, CDR1 is SGDLS and CDR2 is YYNGEE. The CDR3 length is 15 residues.

V and J are TRBV2 and TRBJ2-5; 15 nucleotides line up with TRBD2. The CDR3 extends over 13 amino acids. Germline loops: CDR1 SNHLY, CDR2 FYNNEI. The J segment lost 6 bases and the V segment lost 8 bases, leaving 1 base of the junction unmatched. The CDR3 protein is CASGLAGGKTQYF. The DNA for the CDR3 is TGTGCCAGCGGACTAGCGGGAGGGAAGACCCAGTACTTC.

The chain recombines TRBV19 with TRBJ1-3, with D unclear. Per the germline V gene, CDR1 is LNHDA and CDR2 is SQIVND (reference sequence). Trimming shortened V by 10 bases and J by 0 bases, and 13 bases separated the two germline ends. This CDR3 has 14 residues. DNA for the CDR3: TGTGCCACGCGATATCAATACTCTGGAAACACCATATATTTT. Translated, it gives CATRYQYSGNTIYF.

The chain couples TRBV7-3 to TRBJ2-1, with D perhaps matching TRBD1 (6 bases). Germline V gene sequence: CDR1 SGHTA, CDR2 FQGTGA. Between the trimmed V and J ends, which lost 2 bases and 3 bases, there was a span of 11 bases. The CDR3 consists of 15 residues. The CDR3 protein is CASSLSGTNYNEQFF. In nucleotides, the CDR3 is TGTGCCAGCAGCTTATCCGGGACAAACTACAATGAGCAGTTCTTC.

The V call is TRBV29-1, the J call TRBJ1-1; weak D call: TRBD1 (5 bases). This CDR3 comprises 12 residues. Deletions cut 6 bases from V and 6 bases from J, with 14 bases between. Germline CDR1 is SQVTM and CDR2 is ANQGSEA. CDR3 sequence: CSVFWGRAEAFF. The CDR3 coding sequence is TGCAGCGTCTTCTGGGGCCGGGCTGAAGCTTTCTTT.

The chain employs TRBV19 and TRBJ2-2, with 9 positions matching TRBD1. Losses at the gene ends were 5 bases for V and 5 bases for J; bases not matched to a gene: 3. CDR1 LNHDA and CDR2 SQIVND come from the germline V gene (reference sequence). The CDR3 has 14 residues. The CDR3 reads CASSQTGGTGELFF. The CDR3 bases are TGTGCCAGTAGTCAGACAGGGGGAACCGGGGAGCTGTTTTTT.

The chain carries TRBV11-2 and TRBJ2-7; D is perhaps TRBD1 or TRBD2 (5 bases each). Trimming removed 1 base from V and 0 bases from J, with 10 bases in between. The V gene's germline CDR1 is SGHAT and CDR2 FQNNGV. The length of the CDR3 is 15 residues. As DNA, the CDR3 is TGTGCCAGCAGCTTAGTCGTGGGGGACTCCTACGAGCAGTACTTC. Protein product: CASSLVVGDSYEQYF.

V usage is TRBV15 and J usage is TRBJ2-7, with D maybe TRBD1 (5 bases). V lost 0 bases and J 1 base, leaving 7 bases between the germline ends. The CDR3 covers 14 residues. Germline CDR1 LNHNV, CDR2 YYDKDF (reference sequence). The CDR3 coding sequence is TGTGCCACCAGCAGAGAAGCAGGGTCCTACGAGCAGTACTTC. It is translated as CATSREAGSYEQYF. Based on the CDR3 plus reference TRBV15 and TRBJ2-7, the full variable domain is DAMVIQNPRYQVTQFGKPVTLSCSQTLNHNVMYWYQQKSSQAPKLLFHYYDKDFNNEADTPDNFQSRRPNTSFCFLDIRSPGLGDTAMYLCATSREAGSYEQYFGPGTRLTVT.

This rearrangement joins TRBV15 to TRBJ2-4; TRBD2 matches 8 bases. Germline lookup yields CDR1 LNHNV and CDR2 YYDKDF (reference sequence). CDR3 length equals 14 residues. With V trimmed by 8 bases and J by 10 bases, 13 bases remained unmatched. The CDR3 loop is CATSRPGGPSIQYF. The DNA of the CDR3 is TGTGCCACCTCTCGGCCGGGAGGGCCAAGTATTCAGTACTTC.

The table lists this clone with a count of one. The rearrangement uses TRBV5-1 and TRBJ2-5; possibly TRBD1 for D (6 bases). This CDR3 is built from 17 residues. In germline, CDR1 is SGHRS, CDR2 YFSETQ. Trimming pared 3 bases from V and 1 base from J, leaving 19 bases between. The CDR3 loop is CASSSTGWEVGQETQYF. As DNA, the CDR3 is TGCGCCAGCAGCTCAACAGGGTGGGAAGTGGGCCAAGAGACCCAGTACTTC.

V gene TRBV19 combines with J gene TRBJ2-2; 11 bases agree with TRBD1. Germline V gene sequence: CDR1 LNHDA, CDR2 SQIVND (reference sequence). After removal of 10 bases from V and 5 bases from J, the junction contained 9 bases not matched to a gene. There are 15 residues in the CDR3. Here the CDR3 DNA reads TGTGCCACCCAGGCCGGGACAGGGGGGACCGGGGAGCTGTTTTTT. It codes for CATQAGTGGTGELFF. The whole variable domain, filled in from reference TRBV19 and TRBJ2-2, reads DGGITQSPKYLFRKEGQNVTLSCEQNLNHDAMYWYRQDPGQGLRLIYYSQIVNDFQKGDIAEGYSVSREKKESFPLTVTSAQKNPTAFYLCATQAGTGGTGELFFGEGSRLTVL.

This sequence joins TRBV19 and TRBJ2-3, with no clear D. This CDR3 has 13 residues. The germline CDR1 and CDR2 sequences are LNHDA and SQIVND (reference sequence). Trimming removed 4 bases at V and 2 bases at J, with 7 bases between. The CDR3 DNA reads as TGTGCCAGTAGTACTGGGCCCACAGATACGCAGTATTTT. This translates into CASSTGPTDTQYF.

Only one count was recorded for this clone. This chain connects TRBV6-5 to TRBJ2-3; D is undetermined. Germline CDR1 is MNHEY and CDR2 is SVGAGI. Between the trimmed V and J ends, which lost 5 bases and 5 bases, there was a span of 11 bases. The length of the CDR3 is 13 residues. Written as DNA, the CDR3 is TGTGCCAGCAGTGAAGGGATAGGAGATACGCAGTATTTT. It is translated as CASSEGIGDTQYF.

With respect to this clone: At one end the junction does not follow the germline gene, possibly because of a read error. The chain joins TRBV14 to TRBJ2-7; perhaps TRBD2 as D (5 bases). In germline, CDR1 is SGHDN, CDR2 FVKESK. The CDR3 has 14 residues. This chain's CDR3 is CASSKERKTYEQYF. The CDR3 bases are TGTGCCAGCAGCAAAGAGCGGAAGACCTACGAGCAGTACTTC.

V and J are TRBV10-1 and TRBJ2-6; D may be TRBD2 (6 bases). V shed 0 bases and J shed 4 bases, with 10 bases lying between them. CDR1 and CDR2 (germline): WNHNN, SYGVQD (reference sequence). The CDR3 extends over 16 amino acids. The CDR3 nucleotides are TGCGCCAGCAGTGAGTCCGGGGGAGCGGGGGCCAACGTCCTGACTTTC. This codes for CASSESGGAGANVLTF.

The chain combines TRBV7-8 with TRBJ2-7; D not resolved. Trimming left V 1 base short and J 4 bases short, with 5 bases between. The CDR3 length is 12 residues. From germline, CDR1 is SGHVS and CDR2 FQNEAQ. The CDR3 DNA reads TGTGCCAGCAGCTTAGAGTGGTACGAGCAGTACTTC. This encodes CASSLEWYEQYF.

The chain has TRBV23-1 and TRBJ2-5, with TRBD2 matching 7 bases. TRBV23-1 is an open reading frame whose function is uncertain. The CDR3 is made up of 17 amino acids. V dropped 2 bases and J dropped 4; count of bases not matched to a gene: 13. CDR3 nucleotide sequence: TGCGCCAGCAGTCAACGTCCCCCAGGCGGGAGTGGAGAGACCCAGTACTTC. It specifies CASSQRPPGGSGETQYF.